The rows below give T cell receptor beta chains drawn from one sample of a study of T cells expressing NK-cell markers. TCRdb reprocessed the 5' RACE reads and reports one entry per CDR3 protein, with no DNA. The listing contains over 100,000 distinct CDR3 sequences. The specimen sequenced was blood T cells: a sorted CD56 or NKG2C T cell subset, CD4+ or CD8+ T cells, or bulk PBMC T cells (not recorded which). The receptors shown here come from a woman aged 18 to 75 in good health. Both conserved end residues are part of each CDR3.

J gene,V gene,CDR3 protein
TRBJ2-7,TRBV20-1,CSARDTNTYEQYF
TRBJ1-5,TRBV7-8,CASTNRSLPQHF
TRBJ2-5,TRBV6-1,CASRQGAMETQYF
TRBJ2-5,TRBV7-9,CASSTLDRDQETQYF
TRBJ1-1,TRBV5-1,CASSLVGAGVNTEAFF
TRBJ1-5,TRBV7-2,CASSPTGWGNQPQHF
TRBJ2-7,TRBV2,CATLWRDGYYEQYF
TRBJ1-5,TRBV12-3/TRBV12-4,CASSHPGNNQPQHF
TRBJ1-4,TRBV20-1,CSASGANEKLFF
TRBJ1-1,TRBV5-1,CASSSSVTNTEAFF